This T cell receptor (beta chain) was sequenced for a study of blood T cell repertoires in COVID-19. Across the study: Samples representing acute and convalescent COVID-19 were sourced from the United States, Italy and Spain.

From germline, CDR1 is SEHNR and CDR2 FQNEAQ (reference sequence). V dropped 5 bases and J dropped 3 bases, with 10 bases sitting between them. The CDR3 sequence is 13 residues long. Libraries were prepared by immunoSEQ multiplex PCR; TCRdb keeps only in-frame clonotypes and omits some of them. The sample lists about 170,000 clones, 85% occurring once. The receptor comes from a human donor with acute or convalescent COVID-19. The donor label of this sample is uncertain. The rearrangement uses TRBV7-9 and TRBJ1-1; D may be TRBD1 (5 bases). The specimen was peripheral blood. CDR3 sequence reads: CASSQSGDTEAFF. DNA of the CDR3: TGTGCCAGCAGCCAATCGGGGGACACTGAAGCTTTCTTT.